Presented here are 29 T cell receptor beta chains from one specimen sequenced in a study of T cell responses to AZD1222 COVID-19 vaccine. Only in-frame clones appear in the TCRdb table, and some are missing; sequencing was by immunoSEQ multiplex PCR. The data show 210,000 or so clones, with about 95% seen just once and 1.7% held by the top ten. The material sequenced was peripheral blood, taken 28 days after the second dose of the MenACWY control vaccine. The source of these receptors is an adult who received the MenACWY meningococcal vaccine as a control.

The chain has TRBV3-1 (or the pseudogene TRBV3-2) and TRBJ2-2; D uncertain. Trimming left V 4 bases short and J 2 bases short, with 8 bases between. The germline V gene has CDR1 LGHDT and CDR2 YNNKEL (reference sequence). This CDR3 is built from 14 residues. CDR3 loop: CASSPRHNTGELFF. DNA of the CDR3: TGTGCCAGCAGCCCTAGACACAACACCGGGGAGCTGTTTTTT.

This clone was observed once. The chain combines TRBV2 with TRBJ1-2, with TRBD1 identical over 8 bases. The CDR3 is made up of 14 amino acids. Germline trimming cut 10 bases from V and 1 base from J; bases unmatched to any gene: 8. Germline V gives CDR1 SNHLY, CDR2 FYNNEI. This chain's CDR3 is CATTGTGGNYGYTF. DNA of the CDR3: TGTGCCACCACCGGGACAGGAGGTAACTATGGCTACACCTTC.

The chain uses TRBV27 and TRBJ1-1; TRBD1 agrees at 8 bases. Germline lookup yields CDR1 MNHEY and CDR2 SMNVEV (reference sequence). The ends lost 1 base at V and 5 bases at J; junction bases unmatched: 6. This CDR3 has 15 amino acids. The CDR3 loop is CASSLFGRGQTEAFF. CDR3 DNA sequence: TGTGCCAGCAGTTTATTTGGCAGGGGGCAGACTGAAGCTTTCTTT.

The chain joins TRBV19 to TRBJ1-5, with a tentative D call TRBD1 (5 bases). Germline V CDR1 and CDR2: LNHDA, SQIVND (reference sequence). The CDR3 is made up of 15 amino acids. Trimming took 2 bases from V and 0 from J, leaving 8 bases between them. DNA for the CDR3: TGTGCCAGTAGTATACGAGGGGATAGCAATCAGCCCCAGCATTTT. Protein product: CASSIRGDSNQPQHF.

This clone appeared a single time. The rearrangement joins TRBV28 to TRBJ1-2; D not resolved. V was cut by 3 bases and J by 3 bases, with 8 bases left in between. CDR3 length: 13 amino acids. The germline V gene encodes CDR1 MDHEN and CDR2 SYDVKM. CDR3 DNA: TGTGCCAGCAGTTTGGTCGGGTACTATGGCTACACCTTC. Protein product: CASSLVGYYGYTF.

The chain carries TRBV27 and TRBJ1-5, with D tentatively TRBD1 (5 bases). Between the trimmed V and J ends, which lost 8 bases and 7 bases, there was a span of 21 bases. This CDR3 is 15 amino acids long. Germline-derived CDR1 and CDR2 are MNHEY and SMNVEV (reference sequence). The CDR3 DNA follows: TGTGCCAGCCGTCAGTTTAGTGGGGGGGACCAGCCCCAGCATTTT. Translation gives CASRQFSGGDQPQHF.

This clone was counted once. V usage is TRBV4-1 and J usage is TRBJ1-1; D unresolved. The CDR3 has 15 amino acids. Trimming stripped 1 base from V and 2 bases from J, with 11 bases between. Germline V lookup: CDR1 MGHRA, CDR2 YSYEKL. In DNA form, the CDR3 reads TGCGCCAGCAGCCAAGTCGGGGTGGCAAACACTGAAGCTTTCTTT. Translation gives CASSQVGVANTEAFF.

The genes are TRBV6-5 and TRBJ1-4; TRBD1 matches 7 bases. V lost 5 bases, J lost 8 bases, and 8 bases stayed unmatched. The CDR3 consists of 14 residues. Germline-derived CDR1 and CDR2 are MNHEY and SVGAGI. CDR3 in amino acids: CASSPQGSVEKLFF. CDR3 nucleotide sequence: TGTGCCAGCAGTCCACAGGGGTCGGTCGAAAAACTGTTTTTT.

V usage is TRBV5-1 and J usage is TRBJ2-3, with D perhaps matching TRBD2 (5 bases). CDR1 and CDR2 (germline): SGHRS, YFSETQ. The CDR3 extends over 14 amino acids. V was pared by 3 bases and J by 4 bases, with 12 bases between. DNA of the CDR3: TGCGCCAGCAGCTCCGGAGAGGGTGCAGATACGCAGTATTTT. It translates to CASSSGEGADTQYF.

V gene TRBV14 combines with J gene TRBJ2-1; 10 bases match TRBD2. The ends lost 0 bases at V and 7 bases at J; junction bases unmatched: 9. The CDR3 runs to 17 residues. From germline, CDR1 is SGHDN and CDR2 FVKESK. In DNA, the CDR3 is TGTGCCAGCAGCCAAGATCGAGGGGGACTAGCGCCAAATGAGCAGTTCTTC. Amino acids: CASSQDRGGLAPNEQFF.

The chain carries TRBV2 and TRBJ1-6; 7 bases fit TRBD1. Losses at the gene ends were 6 bases for V and 5 bases for J; bases not matched to a gene: 4. The CDR3 totals 14 residues. CDR1 is SNHLY, CDR2 FYNNEI, per germline. CDR3 protein: CASSLGQNNSPLHF. For the CDR3, the DNA is TGTGCCAGCAGCCTGGGACAGAATAATTCACCCCTCCACTTT.

The chain links TRBV5-1 to TRBJ1-1; 7 bases agree with TRBD1. This CDR3 is 15 amino acids long. With V trimmed by 4 bases and J by 1 base, 7 bases remained unmatched. Germline V gene sequence: CDR1 SGHRS, CDR2 YFSETQ. The CDR3 is CASSINRGGNTEAFF. CDR3 bases: TGCGCCAGCAGCATAAACAGGGGAGGGAACACTGAAGCTTTCTTT. The full variable domain, its missing parts supplied by reference TRBV5-1 and TRBJ1-1, is KAGVTQTPRYLIKTRGQQVTLSCSPISGHRSVSWYQQTPGQGLQFLFEYFSETQRNKGNFPGRFSGRQFSNSRSEMNVSTLELGDSALYLCASSINRGGNTEAFFGQGTRLTVV.

The rearrangement uses TRBV7-2 and TRBJ1-2; 7 bases agree with TRBD1. CDR1 SGHTA and CDR2 FQGNSA come from the germline V gene. V shed 0 bases, J shed 5 bases, and the junction held 3 bases outside the gene matches. The CDR3 covers 14 residues. This CDR3 is CASSLAGQKYGYTF. The DNA of the CDR3 is TGTGCCAGCAGCTTAGCGGGACAGAAGTATGGCTACACCTTC.

The V gene is TRBV7-9, the J gene TRBJ2-7; D unresolved. Germline CDR1 SEHNR, CDR2 FQNEAQ (reference sequence). Trimming shortened V by 5 bases and J by 3 bases, and 14 bases separated the two germline ends. The CDR3 is made up of 14 amino acids. The CDR3 DNA follows: TGTGCCAGCAGCCATCCCGTTGCCCACTACGAGCAGTACTTC. This encodes CASSHPVAHYEQYF.

This chain connects TRBV10-3 to TRBJ1-5, with D uncertain. Germline V gives CDR1 ENHRY, CDR2 SYGVKD. This CDR3 has 13 amino acids. V lost 3 bases to trimming and J lost 5 bases, with 8 bases between them. CDR3 in amino acids: CAISEDTDQPQHF. CDR3 coding DNA: TGTGCCATCAGTGAAGACACAGATCAGCCCCAGCATTTT.

The chain is built from TRBV6-5 and TRBJ1-2, with D perhaps matching TRBD1 (6 bases). Trimming took 5 bases from V and 5 from J, leaving 12 bases between them. The CDR3 spans 13 residues. Germline loops: CDR1 MNHEY, CDR2 SVGAGI. CDR3 nucleotide sequence: TGTGCCAGCAGTACCGGGACATCTTATGGCTACACCTTC. Translating gives CASSTGTSYGYTF.

The J gene is TRBJ2-1, the V gene TRBV27; D may be TRBD1 or TRBD2 (5 bases each). The length of the CDR3 is 14 residues. The germline CDR1 and CDR2 sequences are MNHEY and SMNVEV (reference sequence). V gave up 1 base and J gave up 8 bases, with 12 bases separating them. CDR3 residues: CASSLLDSGDEQFF. The CDR3, as DNA: TGTGCCAGCAGTTTATTAGACAGCGGCGATGAGCAGTTCTTC.

The chain has TRBV5-5 and TRBJ2-1; TRBD2 matches 10 bases. From germline, CDR1 is SGHKS and CDR2 YYEKEE (reference sequence). The CDR3 has 15 residues. J was trimmed by 3 bases and V by 4 bases; bases with no gene match: 4. The CDR3 spells CASSPLAGGYNEQFF. As DNA, the CDR3 is TGTGCCAGCAGCCCCTTAGCGGGAGGCTACAATGAGCAGTTCTTC.

The rearrangement joins TRBV7-2 to TRBJ1-2, with 9 bases matching TRBD1. CDR1 is SGHTA, CDR2 FQGNSA, per germline. CDR3 size: 16 residues. Germline trimming cut 5 bases from V and 5 bases from J; bases unmatched to any gene: 12. CDR3 residues: CASSPQGTGFRYGYTF. CDR3 nucleotides: TGTGCCAGCAGCCCCCAAGGGACAGGGTTTAGGTATGGCTACACCTTC.

V gene TRBV16 combines with J gene TRBJ1-6; 7 bases fit TRBD1. Germline CDR1 KGHSY, CDR2 FQNENV. V was pared by 5 bases and J by 7 bases, with 5 bases of the junction left unmatched. This CDR3 spans 14 amino acids. The CDR3 sequence is CASSDRVANSPLHF. As DNA, the CDR3 is TGTGCCAGCAGCGACAGGGTCGCGAATTCACCCCTCCACTTT.

The rearrangement uses TRBV10-3 and TRBJ1-4; D possibly corresponds to TRBD1 (6 bases). V lost 2 bases and J lost 3, with 13 bases in between. Germline CDR1 and CDR2: ENHRY and SYGVKD. This CDR3 has 16 amino acids. The CDR3 sequence is CAISERGGAPNEKLFF. DNA for the CDR3: TGTGCCATCAGTGAGCGGGGGGGGGCACCTAATGAAAAACTGTTTTTT.

This chain links TRBV18 with TRBJ1-2; D gene unclear. Germline loops: CDR1 KGHSH, CDR2 LQKENI. V shed 2 bases and J shed 5 bases, with 9 bases lying between them. CDR3 length: 13 residues. CDR3 loop: CASSPSLEYGYTF. The CDR3 nucleotides are TGTGCCAGCTCACCATCCCTGGAGTATGGCTACACCTTC.

In this sample, this clone turned up a few times. The chain has TRBV30 and TRBJ2-7, with TRBD1 matching over 11 bases. The V and J ends lost 5 bases and 3 bases, in that order; junction bases with no gene match: 0. Germline lookup yields CDR1 GTSNPN and CDR2 SVGIG (reference sequence). The CDR3 loop spans 12 amino acids. The CDR3 DNA reads as TGTGCCTGGGGGACAGGGGGCTACGAGCAGTACTTC. Translation gives CAWGTGGYEQYF. Full variable domain (remainder filled in from reference TRBV30 and TRBJ2-7): SQTIHQWPATLVQPVGSPLSLECTVEGTSNPNLYWYRQAAGRGLQLLFYSVGIGQISSEVPQNLSASRPQDRQFILSSKKLLLSDSGFYLCAWGTGGYEQYFGPGTRLTVT.

V and J are TRBV30 and TRBJ2-7; 7 positions agree with TRBD2. CDR3 size: 14 residues. After removal of 5 bases from V and 1 base from J, the junction contained 8 bases not matched to a gene. The germline V gene has CDR1 GTSNPN and CDR2 SVGIG (reference sequence). CDR3 region: CAWAVGGGSYEQYF. CDR3 nucleotide sequence: TGTGCCTGGGCCGTTGGGGGAGGGTCCTACGAGCAGTACTTC.

This sequence joins TRBV27 and TRBJ1-3; the match to TRBD1 covers 9 bases. The CDR3 contains 14 residues. The germline CDR1 and CDR2 sequences are MNHEY and SMNVEV (reference sequence). J was trimmed by 4 bases and V by 5 bases; bases with no gene match: 3. CDR3 region: CASSKDRGGNTIYF. CDR3 coding DNA: TGTGCCAGCAGTAAGGACAGGGGAGGAAACACCATATATTTT.

The chain joins TRBV27 to TRBJ2-2; D is unclear. Germline V CDR1 and CDR2: MNHEY, SMNVEV (reference sequence). The CDR3 has 20 amino acids. Trimming removed 6 bases from V and 4 bases from J, with 30 bases in between. The CDR3 loop reads CASSSSLGSPRSWSTGELFF. The CDR3 DNA follows: TGTGCCAGCAGCTCCAGCCTAGGTAGCCCTCGAAGTTGGAGCACCGGGGAGCTGTTTTTT.

V gene TRBV6-4 combines with J gene TRBJ1-5; 7 bases fit TRBD1. J was trimmed by 6 bases and V by 2 bases; bases with no gene match: 10. CDR1 MRHNA and CDR2 SNTAGT come from the germline V gene. This CDR3 comprises 16 residues. In DNA form, the CDR3 reads TGTGCCAGCAGTGACCTTGACAGGGAAGGGGGTCAGCCCCAGCATTTT. Its protein is CASSDLDREGGQPQHF.

The chain recombines TRBV27 with TRBJ2-3; possible D gene TRBD1, 5 bases. Germline V gene sequence: CDR1 MNHEY, CDR2 SMNVEV (reference sequence). This CDR3 has 15 amino acids. V dropped 8 bases and J dropped 1 base, with 16 bases sitting between them. CDR3 region: CASGNRARGTDTQYF. The DNA for the CDR3 is TGTGCCAGCGGTAACCGGGCCAGGGGCACAGATACGCAGTATTTT.

This chain joins TRBV5-1 and TRBJ1-1; D unclear. The CDR3 is made up of 13 amino acids. Germline loops: CDR1 SGHRS, CDR2 YFSETQ. The V end lost 1 base, the J end lost 2 bases, and 6 bases lay between the germline ends. In DNA, the CDR3 is TGCGCCAGCAGCTTGCTAGAAAACACTGAAGCTTTCTTT. This gives the protein CASSLLENTEAFF.